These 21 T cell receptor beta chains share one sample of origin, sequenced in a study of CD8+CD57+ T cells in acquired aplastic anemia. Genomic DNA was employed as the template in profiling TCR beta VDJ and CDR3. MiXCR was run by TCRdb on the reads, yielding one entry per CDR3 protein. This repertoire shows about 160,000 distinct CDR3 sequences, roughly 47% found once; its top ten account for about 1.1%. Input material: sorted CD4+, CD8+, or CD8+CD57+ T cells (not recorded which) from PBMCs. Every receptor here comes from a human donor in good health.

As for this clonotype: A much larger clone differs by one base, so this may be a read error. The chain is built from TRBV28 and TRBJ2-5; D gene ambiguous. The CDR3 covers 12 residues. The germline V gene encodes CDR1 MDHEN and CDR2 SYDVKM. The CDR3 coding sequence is TGTGCCGGCAGTTTATTGGCCGAGACCCAGTACTTC. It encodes CAGSLLAETQYF.

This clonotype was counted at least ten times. The CDR3 sequence is CASSLPRPSTNTDTQYF. The CDR3 nucleotides are TGCGCCAGCAGCCTCCCGAGGCCGAGTACAAACACAGATACGCAGTATTTT. The chain has TRBV5-1 and TRBJ2-3; D remains unclear. The germline V and J ends were trimmed by 4 bases and 2 bases, with 20 bases remaining between them. Germline CDR1 and CDR2: SGHRS and YFSETQ. CDR3 length: 17 amino acids.

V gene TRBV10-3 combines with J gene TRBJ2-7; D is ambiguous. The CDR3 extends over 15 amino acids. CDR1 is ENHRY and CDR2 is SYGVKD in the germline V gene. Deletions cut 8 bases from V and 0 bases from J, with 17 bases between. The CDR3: CAISDSQSTSYEQYF. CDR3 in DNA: TGTGCCATCTCAGATTCCCAATCCACCTCCTACGAGCAGTACTTC.

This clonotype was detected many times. Here the CDR3 reads CASSLGDSQETQYF. The CDR3 DNA reads TGCGCCAGCAGCTTGGGGGACTCCCAAGAGACCCAGTACTTC. The chain couples TRBV5-1 to TRBJ2-5; D is perhaps TRBD2 (6 bases). Trimming took off 0 bases at V and 1 base at J, with 7 bases between the two ends. The CDR3 is 14 amino acids. The germline V gene encodes CDR1 SGHRS and CDR2 YFSETQ.

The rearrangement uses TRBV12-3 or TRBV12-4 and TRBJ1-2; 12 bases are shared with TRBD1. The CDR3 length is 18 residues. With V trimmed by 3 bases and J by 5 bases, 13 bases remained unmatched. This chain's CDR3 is CASSLAPGQGARGYGYTF. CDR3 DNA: TGTGCCAGCAGTTTGGCTCCGGGACAGGGGGCGCGAGGTTATGGCTACACCTTC.

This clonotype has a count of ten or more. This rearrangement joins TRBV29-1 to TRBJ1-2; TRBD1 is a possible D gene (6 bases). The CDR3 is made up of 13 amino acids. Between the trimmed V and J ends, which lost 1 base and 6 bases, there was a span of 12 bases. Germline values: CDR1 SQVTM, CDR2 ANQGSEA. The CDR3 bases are TGCAGCGTTGAAGTAACAGGGACGGATGGCTACACCTTC. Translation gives CSVEVTGTDGYTF. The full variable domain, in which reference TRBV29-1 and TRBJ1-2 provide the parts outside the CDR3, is SAVISQKPSRDICQRGTSLTIQCQVDSQVTMMFWYRQQPGQSLTLIATANQGSEATYESGFVIDKFPISRPNLTFSTLTVSNMSPEDSSIYLCSVEVTGTDGYTFGSGTRLTVV.

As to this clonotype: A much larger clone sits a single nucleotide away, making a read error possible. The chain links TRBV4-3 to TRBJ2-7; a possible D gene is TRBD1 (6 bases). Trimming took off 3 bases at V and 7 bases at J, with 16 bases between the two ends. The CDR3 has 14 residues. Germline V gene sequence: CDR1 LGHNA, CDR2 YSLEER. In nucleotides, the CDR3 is TGCGCCAGCAGCCAGGCACAGGGACGAAATGAGCAGTACTTC. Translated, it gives CASSQAQGRNEQYF.

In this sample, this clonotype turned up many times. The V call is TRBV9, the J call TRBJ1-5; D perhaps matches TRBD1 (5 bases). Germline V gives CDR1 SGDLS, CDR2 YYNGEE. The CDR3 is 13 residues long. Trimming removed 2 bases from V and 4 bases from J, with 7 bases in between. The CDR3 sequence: CASSVDRNQPQHF. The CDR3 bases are TGTGCCAGCAGCGTTGACAGAAATCAGCCCCAGCATTTT.

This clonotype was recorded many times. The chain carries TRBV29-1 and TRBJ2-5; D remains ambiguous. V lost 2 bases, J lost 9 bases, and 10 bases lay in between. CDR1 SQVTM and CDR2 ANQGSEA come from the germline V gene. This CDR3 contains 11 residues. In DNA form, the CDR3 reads TGCAGCGTTGAAACCTATACGGCCCAGTACTTC. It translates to CSVETYTAQYF.

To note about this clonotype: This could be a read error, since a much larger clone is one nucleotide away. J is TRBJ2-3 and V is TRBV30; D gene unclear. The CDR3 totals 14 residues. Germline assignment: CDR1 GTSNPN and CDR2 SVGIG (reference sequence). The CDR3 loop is CAWSVWGSTNTQYF. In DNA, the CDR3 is TGTGCCTGGAGTGTATGGGGAAGCACAAATACGCAGTATTTT.

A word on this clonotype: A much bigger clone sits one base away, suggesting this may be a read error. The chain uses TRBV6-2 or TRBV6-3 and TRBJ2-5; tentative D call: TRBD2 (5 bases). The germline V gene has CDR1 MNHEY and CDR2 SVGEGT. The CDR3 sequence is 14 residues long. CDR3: CASGYSTREETQYF. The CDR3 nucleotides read TGTGCCAGCGGTTACTCAACTAGAGAAGAGACCCAGTACTTC.

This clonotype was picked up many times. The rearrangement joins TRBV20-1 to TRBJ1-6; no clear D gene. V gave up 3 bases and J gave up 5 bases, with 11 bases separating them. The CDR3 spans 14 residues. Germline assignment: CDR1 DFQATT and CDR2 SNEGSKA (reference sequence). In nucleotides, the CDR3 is TGCAGTGCTAGGACGGCTGCTAATAATTCACCCCTCCACTTT. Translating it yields CSARTAANNSPLHF.

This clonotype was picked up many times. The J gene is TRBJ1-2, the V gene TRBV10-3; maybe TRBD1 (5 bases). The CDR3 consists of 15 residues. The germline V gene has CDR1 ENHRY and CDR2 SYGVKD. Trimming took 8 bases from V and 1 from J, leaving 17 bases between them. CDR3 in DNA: TGTGCCATCTCCCCGAGAGGGGATGTTAACTATGGCTACACCTTC. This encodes CAISPRGDVNYGYTF.

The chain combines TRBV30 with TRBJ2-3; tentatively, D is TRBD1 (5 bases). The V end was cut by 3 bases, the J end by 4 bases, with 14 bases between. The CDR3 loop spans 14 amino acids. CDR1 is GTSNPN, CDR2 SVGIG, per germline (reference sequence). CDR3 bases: TGTGCCTGGAGAGGTTTCAAGGGGTCAGATACGCAGTATTTT. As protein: CAWRGFKGSDTQYF.

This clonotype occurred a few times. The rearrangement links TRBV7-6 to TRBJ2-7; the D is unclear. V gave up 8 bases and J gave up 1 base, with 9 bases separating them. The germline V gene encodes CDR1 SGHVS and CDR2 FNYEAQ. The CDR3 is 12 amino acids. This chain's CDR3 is CASSGLSYEQYF. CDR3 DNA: TGTGCCAGCTCCGGCCTATCCTACGAGCAGTACTTC. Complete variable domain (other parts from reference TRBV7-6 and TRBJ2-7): GAGVSQSPRYKVTKRGQDVALRCDPISGHVSLYWYRQALGQGPEFLTYFNYEAQQDKSGLPNDRFSAERPEGSISTLTIQRTEQRDSAMYRCASSGLSYEQYFGPGTRLTVT.

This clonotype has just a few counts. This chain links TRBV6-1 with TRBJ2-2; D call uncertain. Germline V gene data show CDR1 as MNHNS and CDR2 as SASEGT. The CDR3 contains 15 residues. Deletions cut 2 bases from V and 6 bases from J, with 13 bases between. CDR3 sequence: CASSEWGRSPGELFF. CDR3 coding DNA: TGTGCCAGCAGTGAATGGGGTAGGAGCCCCGGGGAGCTGTTTTTT.

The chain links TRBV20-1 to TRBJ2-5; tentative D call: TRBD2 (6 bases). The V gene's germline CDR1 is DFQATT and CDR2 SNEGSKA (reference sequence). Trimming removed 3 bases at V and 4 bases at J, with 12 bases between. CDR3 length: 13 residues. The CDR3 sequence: CSASGSSRETQYF. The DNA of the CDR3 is TGCAGTGCTAGCGGGAGTAGCAGAGAGACCCAGTACTTC.

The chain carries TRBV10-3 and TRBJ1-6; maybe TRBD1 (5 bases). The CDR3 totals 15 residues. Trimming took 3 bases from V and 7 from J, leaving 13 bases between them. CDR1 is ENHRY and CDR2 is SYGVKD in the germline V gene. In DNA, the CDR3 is TGTGCCATCAGTGAAACCGGGACGGTAAATTCACCCCTCCACTTT. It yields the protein CAISETGTVNSPLHF.

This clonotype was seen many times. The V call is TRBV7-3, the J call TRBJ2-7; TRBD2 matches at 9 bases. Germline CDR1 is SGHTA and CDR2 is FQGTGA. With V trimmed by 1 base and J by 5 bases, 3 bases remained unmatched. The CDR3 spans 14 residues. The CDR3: CASSLSGLAHEQYF. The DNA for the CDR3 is TGTGCCAGCAGCTTAAGCGGACTAGCGCACGAGCAGTACTTC.

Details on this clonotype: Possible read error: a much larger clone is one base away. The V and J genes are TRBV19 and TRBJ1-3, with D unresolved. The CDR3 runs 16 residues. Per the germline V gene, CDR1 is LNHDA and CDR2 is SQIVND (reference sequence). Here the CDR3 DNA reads TGTCGACTGGGGAGGTGTTTTGGGCTCTCTGGAAACACCATATATTTT. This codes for CRLGRCFGLSGNTIYF.

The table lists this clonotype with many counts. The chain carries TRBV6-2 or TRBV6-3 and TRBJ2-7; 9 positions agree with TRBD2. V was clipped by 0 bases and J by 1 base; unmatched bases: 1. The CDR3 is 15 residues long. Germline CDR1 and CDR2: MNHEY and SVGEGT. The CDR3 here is CASSYSGLASYEQYF. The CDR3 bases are TGTGCCAGCAGTTACTCCGGACTAGCGTCCTACGAGCAGTACTTC.